The 16 T cell receptor beta chains in this list originate from one sample, sequenced in a study of cytomegalovirus exposure and HLA in healthy donors. PCR primers comprised 60 Vbeta and 13 Jbeta primers. Sequencing was performed with immunoSEQ multiplex PCR; in TCRdb, only in-frame clones are kept and a portion is missing. This table has 150,000 or so clones, around 84% appearing once. Sequencing was done on a sample of PBMCs. Receptors originate from a woman aged 40 to 55 in good health and CMV-seropositive.

Here the CDR3 DNA reads TGTGCCAGCAGTTACTGGGGCTGGGATAGAGATGAGCAGTTCTTC. It yields the protein CASSYWGWDRDEQFF. The V call is TRBV6-5, the J call TRBJ2-1, with D maybe TRBD1 (5 bases). Per the germline V gene, CDR1 is MNHEY and CDR2 is SVGAGI. The CDR3 contains 15 residues. Deletions cut 1 base from V and 8 bases from J, with 15 bases between.

This clone has just one count. V gene TRBV7-9 combines with J gene TRBJ1-3; 7 bases line up with TRBD1. J gave up 0 bases and V 5 bases, and 4 bases lay outside the gene matches. The CDR3 contains 15 residues. CDR1 and CDR2 from the germline V gene are SEHNR and FQNEAQ (reference sequence). This CDR3 is CASSRGQLSGNTIYF. The CDR3 DNA is TGTGCCAGCAGCAGGGGACAGCTCTCTGGAAACACCATATATTTT.

V and J are TRBV29-1 and TRBJ2-3; D possibly corresponds to TRBD1 (6 bases). The CDR3 totals 15 residues. The V end was cut by 7 bases, the J end by 0 bases, with 17 bases between. Germline V lookup: CDR1 SQVTM, CDR2 ANQGSEA. In nucleotides, the CDR3 is TGCAGCGCCCTCGCCAGGGGCGCCAGCACAGATACGCAGTATTTT. It yields the protein CSALARGASTDTQYF.

The chain recombines TRBV4-2 with TRBJ1-2; D might be TRBD1 (5 bases). The CDR3 is made up of 14 amino acids. Trimming took off 0 bases at V and 5 bases at J, with 10 bases between the two ends. Germline CDR1 is LGHNA and CDR2 is YNFKEQ. Here the CDR3 DNA reads TGTGCCAGCAGCCAAGATCGGGGGGTTTATGGCTACACCTTC. Protein sequence: CASSQDRGVYGYTF.

The chain employs TRBV10-3 and TRBJ2-5; 15 positions match TRBD2. The CDR3 extends over 15 amino acids. Germline lookup yields CDR1 ENHRY and CDR2 SYGVKD. Trimming at V came to 2 bases and at J to 5 bases, leaving 0 bases not matched to a gene. The CDR3 coding sequence is TGTGCCATCAGTGAGGGGACTAGCGGGAGGGAGACCCAGTACTTC. Protein product: CAISEGTSGRETQYF.

This clone was observed a single time. The chain is built from TRBV1 and TRBJ2-1; the table's TRBD2 call for D was not verified on the DNA. TRBV1 is an annotated pseudogene. This CDR3 is 16 amino acids long. The CDR3 here is CTSSQDRGKVYNEQFF. CDR3 bases: TGCACCAGCAGCCAAGATCGGGGGAAAGTCTACAATGAGCAGTTCTTC.

This clone was detected once. The rearrangement joins TRBV5-1 to TRBJ2-7, with 7 bases that match TRBD2. The CDR3 sequence is 13 residues long. The V gene's germline CDR1 is SGHRS and CDR2 YFSETQ. V shed 3 bases and J 2 bases; nucleotides not matched to a gene: 2. CDR3 sequence reads: CASSSGLAYEQYF. As DNA, the CDR3 is TGCGCCAGCAGCTCCGGACTAGCCTACGAGCAGTACTTC.

This chain links TRBV13 with TRBJ2-5; TRBD2 might be the D (5 bases). Germline CDR1 PRHDT, CDR2 FYEKMQ (reference sequence). Trimming removed 4 bases at V and 11 bases at J, with 17 bases between. The CDR3 loop spans 13 amino acids. For the CDR3, the DNA is TGTGCCAGCAGCTCCCCCTCGGAGGCCTCACAGTACTTC. Encoded protein: CASSSPSEASQYF.

This clone came up a few times. V is TRBV7-2 and J is TRBJ1-4, with TRBD1 as a possible D gene (6 bases). This CDR3 is 18 amino acids long. Trimming removed 1 base at V and 8 bases at J, with 23 bases between. Germline-derived CDR1 and CDR2 are SGHTA and FQGNSA. Here the CDR3 reads CASSLGWGYTGRSEKLFF. The CDR3 bases are TGTGCCAGCAGCTTAGGCTGGGGATATACAGGGCGATCCGAAAAACTGTTTTTT.

The V call is TRBV29-1, the J call TRBJ2-3; weak D call: TRBD1 (5 bases). This CDR3 region has 14 residues. The V end lost 4 bases, the J end lost 2 bases, and 13 bases lay between the germline ends. The germline gives CDR1 SQVTM, CDR2 ANQGSEA. The CDR3 here is CSVVGAENTDTQYF. In DNA form, the CDR3 reads TGCAGCGTTGTTGGGGCGGAAAACACAGATACGCAGTATTTT.

Only a few counts were recorded for this clone. V and J are TRBV7-8 and TRBJ2-7; D is possibly TRBD2 (6 bases). Germline loops: CDR1 SGHVS, CDR2 FQNEAQ. CDR3 size: 15 residues. V was clipped by 5 bases and J by 1 base, with 15 bases between them. CDR3 region: CASSQARLVSYEQYF. CDR3 DNA sequence: TGTGCCAGCAGCCAGGCTCGACTAGTTTCCTACGAGCAGTACTTC.

This rearrangement joins TRBV30 to TRBJ1-3; no reliable D call. This CDR3 has 13 residues. V was clipped by 2 bases and J by 4 bases, with 9 bases between them. The germline V gene has CDR1 GTSNPN and CDR2 SVGIG (reference sequence). The CDR3 coding sequence is TGTGCCTGGAGTTCCGGAGACGGAAACACCATATATTTT. This sequence encodes CAWSSGDGNTIYF.

This clone was detected ten times or more. The CDR3, as DNA: TGCGCCAGCAGGGAATACAACAGGGGCGAGAACACTGAAGCTTTCTTT. Translation gives CASREYNRGENTEAFF. This chain connects TRBV10-1 to TRBJ1-1, with 7 bases identical to TRBD1. After removal of 6 bases from V and 1 base from J, the junction contained 11 bases not matched to a gene. CDR3 length equals 16 residues. Germline-derived CDR1 and CDR2 are WNHNN and SYGVQD (reference sequence).

CDR3 loop: CSVDVSGSATGELFF. In DNA form, the CDR3 reads TGCAGCGTCGACGTTAGCGGGAGTGCGACCGGGGAGCTGTTTTTT. The J gene is TRBJ2-2, the V gene TRBV29-1; 9 bases match TRBD2. This CDR3 has 15 amino acids. With V trimmed by 6 bases and J by 5 bases, 10 bases remained unmatched. Germline V gives CDR1 SQVTM, CDR2 ANQGSEA.

The chain joins TRBV7-9 to TRBJ1-1; the match to TRBD1 covers 7 bases. CDR1 and CDR2 from the germline V gene are SEHNR and FQNEAQ (reference sequence). V shed 5 bases and J 0 bases; nucleotides not matched to a gene: 6. The CDR3 is 15 amino acids. DNA of the CDR3: TGTGCCAGCAGCCATACGGGACAGATGAACACTGAAGCTTTCTTT. This sequence encodes CASSHTGQMNTEAFF. The entire variable domain, with the rest obtained from reference TRBV7-9 and TRBJ1-1, is as follows: DTGVSQNPRHKITKRGQNVTFRCDPISEHNRLYWYRQTLGQGPEFLTYFQNEAQLEKSRLLSDRFSAERPKGSFSTLEIQRTEQGDSAMYLCASSHTGQMNTEAFFGQGTRLTVV.

In this sample, this clone turned up a few times. The V and J genes are TRBV11-3 and TRBJ2-1; unclear D gene. Germline values: CDR1 SGHNT, CDR2 YENEEA. The CDR3 spans 15 residues. The V end lost 0 bases, the J end lost 3 bases, and 9 bases lay between the germline ends. The DNA for the CDR3 is TGTGCCAGCAGCTTAGATACCCAGTACTACAATGAGCAGTTCTTC. Translating it yields CASSLDTQYYNEQFF.